This T cell receptor (beta chain) was recorded in a study of blood T cell repertoires in COVID-19 (dated by TCRdb to about 2020). Looking at the study overall: Samples from collaborators originated in the United States, Italy and Spain and spanned both the acute and convalescent phases of COVID-19. The material from the prospective study consisted of cDNA or gDNA derived from T cells, B-cell-depleted T cells, or PBMCs. Subjects who had been exposed to COVID-19, were actively infected with it, or had recovered from it provided the deeply sampled blood TCRbeta repertoires that made up the dataset. A freely available public database, intended as a resource for researchers studying the immune response to SARS-CoV-2, is where the repertoires were released. The samples were drawn from two sources: the first 160 participants of the ongoing ImmuneRACE study, and 1,200 or so subjects contributed by 6 global collaborators. Nearly every sample came with metadata listing a de-identified subject ID, COVID-19 status, age in years and sex. Where available, HLA class I and class II types were obtained from metadata supplied by the sample provider rather than from assay-based typing.

A word on this clone: Its antigen is unknown. No clone much larger than this one lies a single base away; base qualities are absent.

The CDR1 and CDR2 encoded by the germline V gene (reference sequence) are SEHNR and FQNEAQ. The CDR3, cysteine through phenylalanine, is 14 amino acids long. Only the CDR3 portion is preserved as DNA: 42 bases, with reading frame beginning at the first base. Trimming removed 5 bases from V and 1 base from J; the gene matches leave 4 bases unexplained. The immunoSEQ Assay, a bias-controlled multiplex PCR, was used to amplify TCRbeta CDR3 regions from genomic DNA. The study's own analysis went as follows. The number of nucleated cells in each sample was estimated from the amplification of reference gene primers within the assay. To quantify the absolute abundance of each unique TCRbeta CDR3 rearrangement, sequence reads were collapsed and filtered. Productive Simpson clonality was computed per sample as the square root of Simpson's diversity index over productive rearrangements. The immuneACCESS repertoire file appears here via TCRdb, limited to in-frame rearrangements. These files lack a portion of the clones; in checked studies, under half of the deficit traces to unresolved V genes, and the cause of the others is not known. V, J and clone size are those of that table, while D and trimming were read from the DNA. Counted in this sample were nearly 50,000 clones; roughly 86% of them appeared once. The ten most abundant clones make up 2.1% of the sample.

The collaborating institutions used their own protocols to collect whole blood in K2EDTA tubes. For TCRbeta analysis, collaborators shipped samples as frozen whole blood, isolated PBMCs, or DNA extracted from either of those sample types. What the research found in general, with its limitations: How much clinical and demographic metadata was included differed by source and by participant, and the metadata was provided uncurated.

Recombination joined TRBV7-9 with TRBJ1-2; TRBD1 matches 7 bases in the middle. This clonotype was obtained from a woman aged 55-70 years with acute or convalescent COVID-19. The sample comprised peripheral blood. The CDR3 corresponds to CASSPRDSNYGYTF. The DNA is TGTGCCAGCAGCCCTCGGGACAGTAACTATGGCTACACCTTC.